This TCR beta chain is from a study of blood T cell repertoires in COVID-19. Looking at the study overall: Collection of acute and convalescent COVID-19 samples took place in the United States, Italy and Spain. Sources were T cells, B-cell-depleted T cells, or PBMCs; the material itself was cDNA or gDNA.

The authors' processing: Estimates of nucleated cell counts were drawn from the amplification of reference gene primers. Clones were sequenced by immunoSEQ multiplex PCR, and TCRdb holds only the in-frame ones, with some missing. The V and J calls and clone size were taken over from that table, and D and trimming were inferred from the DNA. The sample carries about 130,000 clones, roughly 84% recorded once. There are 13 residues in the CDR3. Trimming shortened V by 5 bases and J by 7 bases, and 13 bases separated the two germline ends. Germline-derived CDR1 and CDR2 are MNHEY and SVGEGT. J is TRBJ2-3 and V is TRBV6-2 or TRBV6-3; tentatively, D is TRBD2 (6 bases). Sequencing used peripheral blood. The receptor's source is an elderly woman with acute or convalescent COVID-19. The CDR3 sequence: CASSRTAGNTQYF. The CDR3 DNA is TGTGCCAGCAGTCGGACGGCGGGGAATACGCAGTATTTT.